These 16 T cell receptor beta chains share one sample of origin, sequenced in a study of shared clonotypes between healthy human individuals. Assay: immunoSEQ multiplex PCR; the TCRdb copy retains only in-frame clones and omits some. Among some 2,500,000 clones, under 95% were seen once, and the ten largest hold around 0.4%. The sequenced sample consisted of naive CD4+ T cells from PBMCs. The subset was: CD45RA+ positively selected. The receptors come from a man between 18 and 35 years old in good health. Some clones in this sample may be carry-over from other donors' samples.

This chain joins TRBV6-1 and TRBJ2-1; D is ambiguous. V was clipped by 7 bases and J by 2 bases, with 15 bases between them. The CDR3 sequence is 15 residues long. The germline V gene encodes CDR1 MNHNS and CDR2 SASEGT. As DNA, the CDR3 is TGTGCCAGCACCTTCCTGGGTACTACCTACAATGAGCAGTTCTTC. Protein: CASTFLGTTYNEQFF.

Regarding this clone: The same CDR3 also results from other DNA sequences found in this sample. The chain joins TRBV9 to TRBJ2-7, with 7 nucleotides matching TRBD2. Germline V gene lookup returns CDR1 SGDLS and CDR2 YYNGEE. The CDR3 extends over 15 amino acids. J was trimmed by 0 bases and V by 0 bases; bases with no gene match: 3. The CDR3 bases are TGTGCCAGCAGCGTAGGTGGGGGGGACTCCTACGAGCAGTACTTC. Residues: CASSVGGGDSYEQYF.

Concerning this clone itself: The sample has other DNA sequences that encode this CDR3 too. V gene TRBV9 combines with J gene TRBJ2-2; D gene unclear. The germline V gene encodes CDR1 SGDLS and CDR2 YYNGEE. The CDR3 totals 12 residues. V was trimmed by 4 bases and J by 3 bases, leaving 4 bases between them. As DNA, the CDR3 is TGTGCCAGCAGCCTAGACACCGGGGAGCTGTTTTTT. Residues: CASSLDTGELFF.

The chain links TRBV6-5 to TRBJ1-2; D call uncertain. Germline CDR1 reads MNHEY; CDR2 reads SVGAGI. CDR3 length equals 16 residues. V lost 0 bases to trimming and J lost 3 bases, with 14 bases between them. The CDR3 sequence is CASSYSPTPFDYGYTF. CDR3 in DNA: TGTGCCAGCAGTTACTCCCCCACCCCTTTTGACTATGGCTACACCTTC.

Notes on this clone: This specimen includes other DNA sequences encoding the same CDR3. J is TRBJ2-1 and V is TRBV5-1, with 8 bases aligning to TRBD2. Unmatched junction bases numbered 7, after V lost 4 bases and J lost 4 bases. The germline V gene encodes CDR1 SGHRS and CDR2 YFSETQ. CDR3 size: 15 residues. The CDR3, as DNA: TGCGCCAGCAGCCTAACTAGCGGTTCATACAATGAGCAGTTCTTC. Its protein product is CASSLTSGSYNEQFF.

The chain recombines TRBV29-1 with TRBJ1-5; D gene ambiguous. Germline CDR1 reads SQVTM; CDR2 reads ANQGSEA. CDR3 size: 12 residues. V gave up 7 bases and J gave up 0 bases, with 7 bases separating them. CDR3 region: CSAVTSNQPQHF. The CDR3 DNA reads as TGCAGCGCGGTCACTAGCAATCAGCCCCAGCATTTT.

On this clone itself: One junction end disagrees with the germline gene, perhaps due to a read error. The chain links TRBV5-6 to TRBJ2-1, with TRBD2 identical over 9 bases. Germline V gene lookup returns CDR1 SGHDT and CDR2 YYEEEE. The CDR3 is 18 residues long. CDR3: CASSLRLGGPTLSGSMIF. In nucleotides, the CDR3 is TGTGCCAGCAGCTTGCGTTTGGGGGGGCCAACCCTTAGCGGGAGCATGATCTTC.

The rearrangement joins TRBV5-5 to TRBJ2-7; D not certain. Trimming removed 4 bases from V and 4 bases from J, with 12 bases in between. CDR3 length: 13 amino acids. The germline gives CDR1 SGHKS, CDR2 YYEKEE (reference sequence). This CDR3 is CASSLPSRYEQYF. CDR3 bases: TGTGCCAGCAGCCTACCTTCCCGTTACGAGCAGTACTTC.

J is TRBJ1-3 and V is TRBV10-1; D uncertain. Germline-derived CDR1 and CDR2 are WNHNN and SYGVQD (reference sequence). CDR3 size: 17 residues. V dropped 8 bases and J dropped 2 bases, with 22 bases sitting between them. CDR3: CASFPTPDEGTGNTIYF. CDR3 sequence (DNA): TGCGCCAGCTTCCCGACCCCGGACGAGGGCACTGGAAACACCATATATTTT.

This sequence joins TRBV5-1 and TRBJ2-5, with TRBD2 identical over 10 bases. The CDR3 consists of 17 residues. The V segment lost 0 bases and the J segment 2 bases; nucleotides outside the gene matches: 7. The germline V gene has CDR1 SGHRS and CDR2 YFSETQ. CDR3 nucleotides: TGCGCCAGCAGCTTGGGGCTAGCGGGAGACTTACAAGAGACCCAGTACTTC. Amino acid sequence: CASSLGLAGDLQETQYF.

The chain has TRBV6-4 and TRBJ2-5, with D uncertain. With 2 bases removed from V and 5 bases from J, the gap between germline ends came to 9 bases. CDR3 length equals 13 residues. The V gene's germline CDR1 is MRHNA and CDR2 SNTAGT. This CDR3 reads CASSDQRMETQYF. CDR3 DNA sequence: TGTGCCAGCAGTGACCAAAGGATGGAGACCCAGTACTTC.

This chain uses TRBV5-1 with TRBJ2-1, with D possibly matching TRBD1 (6 bases). Deletions cut 4 bases from V and 8 bases from J, with 13 bases between. There are 13 residues in the CDR3. Germline V gives CDR1 SGHRS, CDR2 YFSETQ. Here the CDR3 reads CASSPGQWDEQFF. The CDR3 DNA reads as TGCGCCAGCAGCCCAGGACAGTGGGATGAGCAGTTCTTC.

The rearrangement uses TRBV5-8 and TRBJ2-3; tentatively, D is TRBD2 (6 bases). Germline CDR1 and CDR2: SGHTS and YDEGEE. The CDR3 spans 18 residues. V was clipped by 2 bases and J by 0 bases, with 19 bases between them. In nucleotides, the CDR3 is TGTGCCAGCAGCTTCGTTTCAAGTGGTAGCGGAAGCACAGATACGCAGTATTTT. Translated: CASSFVSSGSGSTDTQYF.

V is TRBV5-4 and J is TRBJ2-2; D remains unclear. This CDR3 contains 16 residues. Trimming took off 0 bases at V and 3 bases at J, with 12 bases between the two ends. Germline assignment: CDR1 SGHNT and CDR2 YYREEE (reference sequence). CDR3 sequence: CASSLDATTYTGELFF. CDR3 DNA sequence: TGTGCCAGCAGCTTGGACGCGACAACCTACACCGGGGAGCTGTTTTTT. The full variable domain, rest sourced from reference TRBV5-4 and TRBJ2-2, is ETGVTQSPTHLIKTRGQQVTLRCSSQSGHNTVSWYQQALGQGPQFIFQYYREEENGRGNFPPRFSGLQFPNYSSELNVNALELDDSALYLCASSLDATTYTGELFFGEGSRLTVL.

The chain combines TRBV30 with TRBJ1-3, with unresolved D. The V end lost 0 bases, the J end lost 1 base, and 10 bases lay between the germline ends. In germline, CDR1 is GTSNPN, CDR2 SVGIG (reference sequence). The CDR3 totals 15 residues. CDR3 bases: TGTGCCTGGAGTGTTGGCCGCAGATCTGGAAACACCATATATTTT. Translation gives CAWSVGRRSGNTIYF.

The rearrangement uses TRBV7-9 and TRBJ1-2, with 9 bases lining up with TRBD1. The CDR3 totals 15 residues. Germline values: CDR1 SEHNR, CDR2 FQNEAQ (reference sequence). After removal of 0 bases from V and 7 bases from J, the junction contained 6 bases not matched to a gene. CDR3: CASSLAGGTGTGYTF. The CDR3 bases are TGTGCCAGCAGCTTAGCGGGGGGGACAGGGACTGGCTACACCTTC.